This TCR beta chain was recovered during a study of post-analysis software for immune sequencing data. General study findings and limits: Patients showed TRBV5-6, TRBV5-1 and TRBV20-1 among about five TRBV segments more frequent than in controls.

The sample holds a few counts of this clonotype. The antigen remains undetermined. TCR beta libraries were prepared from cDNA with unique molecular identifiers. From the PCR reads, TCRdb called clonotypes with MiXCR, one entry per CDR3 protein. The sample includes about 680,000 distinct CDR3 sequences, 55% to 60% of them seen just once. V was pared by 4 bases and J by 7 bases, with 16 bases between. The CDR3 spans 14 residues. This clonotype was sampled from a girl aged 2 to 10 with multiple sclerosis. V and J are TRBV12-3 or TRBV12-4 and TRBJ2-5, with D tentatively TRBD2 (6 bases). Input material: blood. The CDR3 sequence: CASSSGVVMGTQYF. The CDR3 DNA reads TGTGCCAGCAGTTCGGGGGTAGTCATGGGGACCCAGTACTTC.